These 4 T cell receptor beta chains share one sample of origin, sequenced in a study of response to subunit inactivated influenza vaccine. TCRdb itself ran the RT-PCR reads through MiXCR, one entry per CDR3 protein. The top ten hold about an eighth of the sample, which has about 520,000 distinct CDR3 sequences, approximately 10% seen once. The sample consisted of PBMCs from blood, taken around seven weeks after vaccination. These TCRs come from a man aged 50 to 59 who received an inactivated influenza vaccine.

CDR3 residues: CASRRQHGQGSSPLHF. CDR3 DNA sequence: TGTGCCAGCAGACGCCAACACGGACAGGGGTCTTCACCCCTCCACTTT. The chain links TRBV6-1 to TRBJ1-6; 9 nucleotides line up with TRBD1. V lost 6 bases, J lost 9 bases, and 12 bases stayed unmatched. This CDR3 contains 16 residues. CDR1 and CDR2 from the germline V gene are MNHNS and SASEGT.

This clonotype has a count of ten or more. The rearrangement links TRBV20-1 to TRBJ1-1; TRBD1 agrees at 7 bases. The ends lost 2 bases at V and 5 bases at J; junction bases unmatched: 5. CDR1 is DFQATT and CDR2 is SNEGSKA in the germline V gene (reference sequence). The CDR3 totals 13 residues. Here the CDR3 DNA reads TGCAGTGCTAGAACAGGGGTTTATACTGAAGCTTTCTTT. Its translation: CSARTGVYTEAFF.

This clonotype was seen a handful of times. This chain joins TRBV6-5 and TRBJ2-5; D uncertain. Looked up from germline, CDR1 is MNHEY and CDR2 is SVGAGI. This CDR3 comprises 15 residues. The V end was cut by 0 bases, the J end by 3 bases, with 11 bases between. CDR3 nucleotides: TGTGCCAGCAGTTACTCCCATAGTGCTGAAGAGACCCAGTACTTC. As protein: CASSYSHSAEETQYF.

There are a few counts of this clonotype. The chain combines TRBV29-1 with TRBJ2-1; D is perhaps TRBD2 (6 bases). Germline CDR1 and CDR2: SQVTM and ANQGSEA. Between the trimmed V and J ends, which lost 7 bases and 1 base, there was a span of 11 bases. This CDR3 spans 13 amino acids. This CDR3 reads CSAVTRSYNEQFF. The CDR3 DNA reads as TGCAGCGCCGTGACTAGGTCCTACAATGAGCAGTTCTTC.